This paragraph reports one T cell receptor (beta chain). What it binds is unknown. CDR1 SEHNR and CDR2 FQNEAQ come from the germline V gene (reference sequence). The V end lost 5 bases, the J end lost 4 bases, and 17 bases lay between the germline ends. The CDR3 is 15 amino acids. The source of the sample is a study of OX40 agonist ivuxolimab in advanced cancers. Looking at the study overall: In this cohort, patients received ivuxolimab, an agonistic anti-OX40 (CD134) antibody.

The study's findings and limits: Both blood CD4+ and CD8+ T cells showed clonal growth by week 6 at 0.1 to 3.0 mg/kg. The work left the antigen specificity of expanded peripheral T cells undetermined.

Some clones are missing from TCRdb's copy, which holds only in-frame ones; the method was immunoSEQ multiplex PCR. The sample holds 72,000 or so clones, around 88% seen once. The receptor was isolated from an adult with an advanced solid tumor such as melanoma, head and neck, liver or kidney cancer. V is TRBV7-9 and J is TRBJ2-5; D may be TRBD1 or TRBD2 (6 bases each). Specimen: CD4+ or CD8+ T cells sorted from blood, collected in a trial of the OX40 agonist ivuxolimab. The CDR3 protein is CASSPWGALGETQYF. The CDR3 nucleotides are TGTGCCAGCAGCCCATGGGGGGCGCTTGGAGAGACCCAGTACTTC.